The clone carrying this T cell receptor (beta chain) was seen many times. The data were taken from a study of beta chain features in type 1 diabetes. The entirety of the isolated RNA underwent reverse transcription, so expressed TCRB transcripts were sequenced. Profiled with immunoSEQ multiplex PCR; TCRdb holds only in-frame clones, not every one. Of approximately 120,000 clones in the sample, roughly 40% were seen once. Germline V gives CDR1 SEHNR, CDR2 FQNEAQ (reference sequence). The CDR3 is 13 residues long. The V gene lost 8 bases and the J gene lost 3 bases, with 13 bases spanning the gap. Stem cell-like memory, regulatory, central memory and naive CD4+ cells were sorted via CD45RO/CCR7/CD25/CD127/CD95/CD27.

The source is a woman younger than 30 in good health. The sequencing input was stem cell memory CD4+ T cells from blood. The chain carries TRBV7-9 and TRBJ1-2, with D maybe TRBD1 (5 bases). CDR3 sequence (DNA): TGTGCCAGCGCAAGGGGTAATGACTATGGCTACACCTTC. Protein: CASARGNDYGYTF. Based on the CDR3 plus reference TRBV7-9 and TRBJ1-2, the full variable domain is DTGVSQNPRHKITKRGQNVTFRCDPISEHNRLYWYRQTLGQGPEFLTYFQNEAQLEKSRLLSDRFSAERPKGSFSTLEIQRTEQGDSAMYLCASARGNDYGYTFGSGTRLTVV.